The entry that follows covers one T cell receptor beta chain sequence. The antigen is undetermined. The record originates from a study of a mutant IDH1 vaccine in newly diagnosed glioma. The repertoire was sequenced with immunoSEQ multiplex PCR; TCRdb's copy has only in-frame clones and lacks some. The sample consists of tens of thousands of clones, roughly 81% of them appearing once. This sample's time point: week 35, safety follow-up. The study gave 300 ug of mutant IDH1 20-mer peptide per vaccine dose, with topical imiquimod. CDR1 is ENHRY and CDR2 is SYGVKD in the germline V gene. Trimming removed 8 bases from V and 3 bases from J; junction bases left unmatched: 8. The CDR3 runs 14 residues.

The J gene is TRBJ2-7, the V gene TRBV10-3; 9 positions match TRBD1. The sequence was collected from a man in his forties with glioma. Sequenced material: PBMCs, taken from a glioma patient whose treatment included an IDH1 peptide vaccine. The CDR3, as DNA: TGTGCCATCCGCCGGGACAGGGCTAACTACGAGCAGTACTTC. Translated, it gives CAIRRDRANYEQYF.